This T cell receptor beta chain was profiled in a study of blood T cell repertoires in COVID-19. Study-wide background: The United States, Italy and Spain supplied acute and convalescent COVID-19 samples.

V lost 6 bases, J lost 2 bases, and 10 bases stayed unmatched. The CDR3 length is 15 residues. Per the germline V gene, CDR1 is MNHEY and CDR2 is SMNVEV (reference sequence). Using immunoSEQ multiplex PCR, the repertoire was profiled, and TCRdb retains in-frame clones only, with some absent. Of over 200,000 clones listed, more than 80% are singletons. This sequence was found in a man aged 25 to 40 with COVID-19, enrolled during active disease. The J gene is TRBJ2-7, the V gene TRBV27; TRBD1 matches at 7 bases. Sequenced sample: peripheral blood. CDR3 loop: CASRPLQGPTYEQYF. In DNA, the CDR3 is TGTGCCAGCAGACCGCTACAGGGGCCAACCTACGAGCAGTACTTC.